Sequencing of this T cell receptor beta chain was carried out in a study of blood T cell repertoires in COVID-19. For the study at large: Samples representing acute and convalescent COVID-19 were sourced from the United States, Italy and Spain. T cells, B-cell-depleted T cells, or PBMCs provided the cDNA or gDNA that served as material.

CDR1 is PRHDT and CDR2 is FYEKMQ in the germline V gene (reference sequence). Trimming left V 1 base short and J 7 bases short, with 11 bases between. The length of the CDR3 is 13 residues. Authors' data handling: Counts of nucleated cells, estimated from reference gene primer amplification, were obtained. The protocol was immunoSEQ multiplex PCR, while the TCRdb copy is restricted to in-frame clones and leaves out a portion. V and J calls and clone size follow that table, whereas D and trimming were derived from the DNA. Altogether fewer than 250,000 clones are present, 70% to 85% being singletons, with the ten largest covering about an eighth.

The sample taken for sequencing was peripheral blood. The rearrangement links TRBV13 to TRBJ2-7; D is possibly TRBD2 (6 bases). This TCR was sampled from a woman in her forties or fifties with acute or convalescent COVID-19. In DNA, the CDR3 is TGTGCCAGCAGCTTAGCTACTAGCATGGAGCAGTACTTC. Protein product: CASSLATSMEQYF.